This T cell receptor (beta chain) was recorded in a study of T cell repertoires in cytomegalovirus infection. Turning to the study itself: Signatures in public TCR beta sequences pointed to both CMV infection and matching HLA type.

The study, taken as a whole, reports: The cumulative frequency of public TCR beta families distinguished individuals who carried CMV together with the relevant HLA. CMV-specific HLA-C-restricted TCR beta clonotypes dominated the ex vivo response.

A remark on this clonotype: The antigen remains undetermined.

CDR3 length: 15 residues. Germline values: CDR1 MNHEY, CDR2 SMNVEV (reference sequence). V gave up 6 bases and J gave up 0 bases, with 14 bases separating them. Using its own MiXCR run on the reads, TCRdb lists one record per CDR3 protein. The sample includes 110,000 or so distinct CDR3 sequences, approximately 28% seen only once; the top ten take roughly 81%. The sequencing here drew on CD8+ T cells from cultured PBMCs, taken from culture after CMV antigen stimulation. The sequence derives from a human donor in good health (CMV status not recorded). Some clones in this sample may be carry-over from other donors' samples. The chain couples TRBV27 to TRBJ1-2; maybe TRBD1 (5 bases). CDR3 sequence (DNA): TGTGCCAGCAGCCCGTTTCGGGGGGCTAACTATGGCTACACCTTC. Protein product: CASSPFRGANYGYTF.